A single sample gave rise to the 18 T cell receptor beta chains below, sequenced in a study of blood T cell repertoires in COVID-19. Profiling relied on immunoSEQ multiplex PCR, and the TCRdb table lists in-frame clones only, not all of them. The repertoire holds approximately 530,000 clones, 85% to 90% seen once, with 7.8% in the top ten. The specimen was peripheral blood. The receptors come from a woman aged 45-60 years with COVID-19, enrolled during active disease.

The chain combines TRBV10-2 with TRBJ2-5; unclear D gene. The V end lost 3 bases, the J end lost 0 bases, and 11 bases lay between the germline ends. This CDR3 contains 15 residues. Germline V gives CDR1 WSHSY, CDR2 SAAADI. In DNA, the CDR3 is TGCGCCAGCAGTGATCCTTACTACCACCAAGAGACCCAGTACTTC. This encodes CASSDPYYHQETQYF.

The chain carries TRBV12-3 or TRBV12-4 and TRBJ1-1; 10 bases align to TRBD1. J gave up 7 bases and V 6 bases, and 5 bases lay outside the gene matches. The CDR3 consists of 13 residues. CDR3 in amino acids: CASRDGTGDEAFF. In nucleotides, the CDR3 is TGTGCCAGCAGGGACGGGACAGGGGATGAAGCTTTCTTT.

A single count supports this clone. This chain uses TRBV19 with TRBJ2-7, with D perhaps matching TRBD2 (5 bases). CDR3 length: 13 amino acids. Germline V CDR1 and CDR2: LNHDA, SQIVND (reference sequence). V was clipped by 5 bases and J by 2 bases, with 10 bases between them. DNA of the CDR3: TGTGCCAGTAGTCCTACACTAGCCTACGAGCAGTACTTC. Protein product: CASSPTLAYEQYF.

For the CDR3, the DNA is TGTGCCAGCAGTTCCCTTAGTGTTGACAATGAGCAGTTCTTC. Encoded protein: CASSSLSVDNEQFF. The chain has TRBV28 and TRBJ2-1, with D unclear. Germline V gene lookup returns CDR1 MDHEN and CDR2 SYDVKM. This CDR3 has 14 amino acids. The ends were cut back, 4 bases at V and 5 bases at J, with 12 bases in the middle.

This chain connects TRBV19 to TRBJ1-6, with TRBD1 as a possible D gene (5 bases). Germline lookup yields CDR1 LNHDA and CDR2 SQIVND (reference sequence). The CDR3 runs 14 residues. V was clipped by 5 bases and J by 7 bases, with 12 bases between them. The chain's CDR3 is CASSSTVSNSPLHF. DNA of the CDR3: TGTGCCAGTAGTTCGACAGTCTCCAATTCACCCCTCCACTTT. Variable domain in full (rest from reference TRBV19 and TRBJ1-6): DGGITQSPKYLFRKEGQNVTLSCEQNLNHDAMYWYRQDPGQGLRLIYYSQIVNDFQKGDIAEGYSVSREKKESFPLTVTSAQKNPTAFYLCASSSTVSNSPLHFGNGTRLTVT.

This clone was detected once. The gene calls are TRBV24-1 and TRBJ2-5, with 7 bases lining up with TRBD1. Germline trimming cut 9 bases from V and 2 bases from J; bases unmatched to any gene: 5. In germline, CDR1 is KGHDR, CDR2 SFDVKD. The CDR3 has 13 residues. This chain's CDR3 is CATQTGPQETQYF. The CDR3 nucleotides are TGTGCCACCCAGACAGGGCCGCAAGAGACCCAGTACTTC.

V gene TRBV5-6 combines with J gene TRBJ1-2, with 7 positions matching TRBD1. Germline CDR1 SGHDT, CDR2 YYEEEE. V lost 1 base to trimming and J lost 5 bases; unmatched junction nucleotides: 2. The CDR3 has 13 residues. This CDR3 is CASSLPGGYGYTF. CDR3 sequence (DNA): TGTGCCAGCAGCTTGCCAGGGGGGTATGGCTACACCTTC. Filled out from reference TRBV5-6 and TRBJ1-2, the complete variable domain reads DAGVTQSPTHLIKTRGQQVTLRCSPKSGHDTVSWYQQALGQGPQFIFQYYEEEERQRGNFPDRFSGHQFPNYSSELNVNALLLGDSALYLCASSLPGGYGYTFGSGTRLTVV.

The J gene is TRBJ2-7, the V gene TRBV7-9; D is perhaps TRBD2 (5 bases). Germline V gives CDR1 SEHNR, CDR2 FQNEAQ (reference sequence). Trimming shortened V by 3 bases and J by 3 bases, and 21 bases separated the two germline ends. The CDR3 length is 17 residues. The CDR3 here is CASSFLPGGVENYEQYF. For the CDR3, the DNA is TGTGCCAGCAGCTTCCTTCCCGGAGGAGTCGAGAACTACGAGCAGTACTTC.

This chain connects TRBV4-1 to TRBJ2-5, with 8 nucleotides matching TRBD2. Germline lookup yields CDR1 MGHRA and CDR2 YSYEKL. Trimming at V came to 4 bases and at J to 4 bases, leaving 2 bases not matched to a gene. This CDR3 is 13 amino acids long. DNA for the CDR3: TGCGCCAGCAGCCTCGGGACTAGAGAGACCCAGTACTTC. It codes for CASSLGTRETQYF.

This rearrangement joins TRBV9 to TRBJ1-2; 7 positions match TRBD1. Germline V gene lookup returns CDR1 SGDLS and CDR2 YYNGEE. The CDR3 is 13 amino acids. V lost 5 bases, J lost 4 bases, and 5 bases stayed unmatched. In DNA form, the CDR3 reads TGTGCCAGCAGAAGACAGGGCCCCTATGGCTACACCTTC. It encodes CASRRQGPYGYTF. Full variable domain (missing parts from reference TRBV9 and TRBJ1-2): DSGVTQTPKHLITATGQRVTLRCSPRSGDLSVYWYQQSLDQGLQFLIQYYNGEERAKGNILERFSAQQFPDLHSELNLSSLELGDSALYFCASRRQGPYGYTFGSGTRLTVV.

The CDR3 loop is CATGQGSGSPLHF. The CDR3 DNA sequence: TGTGCCACCGGACAGGGGTCAGGTTCACCCCTCCACTTT. V gene TRBV5-4 combines with J gene TRBJ1-6, with TRBD1 matching over 9 bases. The CDR3 is 13 residues long. Germline CDR1 and CDR2: SGHNT and YYREEE (reference sequence). The V segment lost 9 bases and the J segment 9 bases; nucleotides outside the gene matches: 7.

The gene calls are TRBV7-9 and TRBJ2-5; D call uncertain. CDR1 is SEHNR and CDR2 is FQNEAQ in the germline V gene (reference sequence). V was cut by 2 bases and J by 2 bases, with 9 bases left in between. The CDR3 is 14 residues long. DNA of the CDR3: TGTGCCAGCAGCTTAAACGCCTATCAAGAGACCCAGTACTTC. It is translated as CASSLNAYQETQYF.

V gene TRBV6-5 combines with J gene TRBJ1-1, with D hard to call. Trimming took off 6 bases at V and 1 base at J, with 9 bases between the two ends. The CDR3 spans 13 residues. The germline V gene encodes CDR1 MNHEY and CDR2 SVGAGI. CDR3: CASRARGNTEAFF. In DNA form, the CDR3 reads TGTGCCAGCAGGGCCCGAGGGAACACTGAAGCTTTCTTT.

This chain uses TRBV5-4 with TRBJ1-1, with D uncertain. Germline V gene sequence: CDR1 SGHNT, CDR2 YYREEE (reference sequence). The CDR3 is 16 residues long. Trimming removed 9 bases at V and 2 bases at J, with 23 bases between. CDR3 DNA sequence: TGTGCCACCCGGGTGGGTTCGCCTCAAAGAAACACTGAAGCTTTCTTT. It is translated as CATRVGSPQRNTEAFF.

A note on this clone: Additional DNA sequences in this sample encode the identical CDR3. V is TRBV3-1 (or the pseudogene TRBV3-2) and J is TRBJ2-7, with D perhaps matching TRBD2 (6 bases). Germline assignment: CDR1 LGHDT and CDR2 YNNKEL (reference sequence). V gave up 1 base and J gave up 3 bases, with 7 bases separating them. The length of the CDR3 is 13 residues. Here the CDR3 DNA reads TGTGCCAGCAGCCAAGGGGGAGGCTACGAGCAGTACTTC. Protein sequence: CASSQGGGYEQYF.

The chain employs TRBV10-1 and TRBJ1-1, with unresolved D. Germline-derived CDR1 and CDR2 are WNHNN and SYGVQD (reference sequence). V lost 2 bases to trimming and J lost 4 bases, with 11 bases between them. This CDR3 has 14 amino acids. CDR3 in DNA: TGCGCCAGCAGTGAGGTCCGGGATGGCACTGAAGCTTTCTTT. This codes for CASSEVRDGTEAFF.

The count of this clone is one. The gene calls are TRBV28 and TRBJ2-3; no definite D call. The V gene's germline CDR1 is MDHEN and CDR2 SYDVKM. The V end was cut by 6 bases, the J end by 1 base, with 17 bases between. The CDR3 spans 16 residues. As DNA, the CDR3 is TGTGCCAGCAGCCTTCCTCCGTCCCGGGGCACAGATACGCAGTATTTT. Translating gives CASSLPPSRGTDTQYF. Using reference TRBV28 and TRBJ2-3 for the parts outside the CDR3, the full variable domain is DVKVTQSSRYLVKRTGEKVFLECVQDMDHENMFWYRQDPGLGLRLIYFSYDVKMKEKGDIPEGYSVSREKKERFSLILESASTNQTSMYLCASSLPPSRGTDTQYFGPGTRLTVL.

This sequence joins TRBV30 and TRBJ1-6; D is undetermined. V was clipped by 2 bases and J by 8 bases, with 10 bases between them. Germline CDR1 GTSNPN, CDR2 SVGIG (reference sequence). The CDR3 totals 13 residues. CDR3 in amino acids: CAWSPKGDSPLHF. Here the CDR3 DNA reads TGTGCCTGGAGTCCAAAGGGAGATTCACCCCTCCACTTT.